This note documents a single TCR beta chain sequence. Its target is unknown. MiXCR, applied by TCRdb to the RT-PCR reads, yields one record per CDR3 protein. Counted here are around 480,000 distinct CDR3 sequences, 9.5% to 13% occurring once; the ten biggest clones make up approximately 12%. These data are taken from a study of response to subunit inactivated influenza vaccine. The study's findings and limits: Only a handful of new T cells, the authors suggested, are recruited with each seasonal influenza vaccination.

The sample was PBMCs from blood, taken 45 days after vaccination. This receptor was taken from a man aged 50-59 years who received an inactivated influenza vaccine.

CDR3 amino acids: CASSEPTGETQYF. CDR3 nucleotides: TGCGCCAGCAGTGAGCCGACAGGGGAGACCCAGTACTTC. This sequence joins TRBV10-2 and TRBJ2-5, with 7 bases lining up with TRBD1. Germline values: CDR1 WSHSY, CDR2 SAAADI. The CDR3 extends over 13 amino acids. V was pared by 2 bases and J by 5 bases, with 2 bases of the junction left unmatched.